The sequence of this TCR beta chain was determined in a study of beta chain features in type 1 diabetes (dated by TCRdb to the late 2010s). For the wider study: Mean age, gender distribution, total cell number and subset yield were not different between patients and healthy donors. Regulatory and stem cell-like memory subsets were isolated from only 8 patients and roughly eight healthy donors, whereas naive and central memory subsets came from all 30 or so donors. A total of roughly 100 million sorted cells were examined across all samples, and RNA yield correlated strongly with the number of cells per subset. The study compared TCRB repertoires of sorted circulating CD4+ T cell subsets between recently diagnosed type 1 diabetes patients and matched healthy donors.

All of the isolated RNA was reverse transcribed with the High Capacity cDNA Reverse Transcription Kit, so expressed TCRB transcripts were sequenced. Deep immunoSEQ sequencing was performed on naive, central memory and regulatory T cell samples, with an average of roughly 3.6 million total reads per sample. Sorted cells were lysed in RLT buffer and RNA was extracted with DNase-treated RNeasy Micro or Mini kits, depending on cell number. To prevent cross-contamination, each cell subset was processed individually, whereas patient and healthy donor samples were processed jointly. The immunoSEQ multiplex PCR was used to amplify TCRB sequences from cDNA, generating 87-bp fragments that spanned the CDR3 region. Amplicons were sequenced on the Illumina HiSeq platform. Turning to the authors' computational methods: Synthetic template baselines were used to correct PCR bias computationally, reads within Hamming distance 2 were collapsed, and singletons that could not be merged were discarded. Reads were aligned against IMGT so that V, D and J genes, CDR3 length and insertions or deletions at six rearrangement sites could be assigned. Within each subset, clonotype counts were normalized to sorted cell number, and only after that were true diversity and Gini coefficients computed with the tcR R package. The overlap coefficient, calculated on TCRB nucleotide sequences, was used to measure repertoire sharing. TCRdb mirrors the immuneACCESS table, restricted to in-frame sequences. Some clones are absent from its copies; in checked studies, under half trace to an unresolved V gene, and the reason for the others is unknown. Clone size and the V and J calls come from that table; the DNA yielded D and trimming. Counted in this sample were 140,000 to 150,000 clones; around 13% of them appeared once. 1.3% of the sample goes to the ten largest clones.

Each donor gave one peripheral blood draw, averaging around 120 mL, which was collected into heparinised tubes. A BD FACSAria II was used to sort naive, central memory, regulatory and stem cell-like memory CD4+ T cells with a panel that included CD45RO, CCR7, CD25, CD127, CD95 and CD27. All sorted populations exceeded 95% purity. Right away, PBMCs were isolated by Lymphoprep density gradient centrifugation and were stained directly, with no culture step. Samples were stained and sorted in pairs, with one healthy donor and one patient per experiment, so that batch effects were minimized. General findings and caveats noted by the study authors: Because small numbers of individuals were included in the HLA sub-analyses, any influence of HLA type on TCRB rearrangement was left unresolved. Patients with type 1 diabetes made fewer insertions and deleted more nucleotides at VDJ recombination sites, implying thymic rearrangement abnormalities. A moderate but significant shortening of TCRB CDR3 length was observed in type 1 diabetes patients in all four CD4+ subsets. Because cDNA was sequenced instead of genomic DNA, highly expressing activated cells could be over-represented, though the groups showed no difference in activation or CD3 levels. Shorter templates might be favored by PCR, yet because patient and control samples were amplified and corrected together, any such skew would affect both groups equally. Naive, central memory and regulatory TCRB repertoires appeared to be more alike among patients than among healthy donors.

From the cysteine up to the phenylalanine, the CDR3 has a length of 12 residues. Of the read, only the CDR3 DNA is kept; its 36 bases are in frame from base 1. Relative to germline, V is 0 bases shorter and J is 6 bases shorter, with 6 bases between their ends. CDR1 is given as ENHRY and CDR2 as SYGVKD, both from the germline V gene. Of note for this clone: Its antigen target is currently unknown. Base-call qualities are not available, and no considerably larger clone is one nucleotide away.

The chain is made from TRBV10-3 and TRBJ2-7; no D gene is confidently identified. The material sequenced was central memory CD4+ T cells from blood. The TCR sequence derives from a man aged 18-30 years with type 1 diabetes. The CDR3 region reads CAISESTFEQYF. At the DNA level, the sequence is TGTGCCATCAGTGAGTCGACGTTCGAGCAGTACTTC.